In its sample, the clone carrying this T cell receptor beta chain was seen a few times. What it binds is not known. Documented time point: pre-sensitization, week 0. Treatment described: therapeutic diphenylcyclopropenone sensitization with weekly scalp DPC. The CDR3 extends over 12 amino acids. V dropped 2 bases and J dropped 7 bases, with 8 bases sitting between them. CDR1 and CDR2 (germline): MNHNY, SVGAGI (reference sequence). This record comes from a study of human T cells and chemical hapten exposure. The wider study: DPC at 2% was the sensitizing agent, placed on approximately 2 cm by approximately 2 cm of upper inner arm skin. During the approximately 25-week study period, patients had diphenylcyclopropenone applied to the scalp every week. Predominantly women, the patients had alopecia areata, totalis or universalis. Whole-study results and caveats: TCRs above 1 in 1000 frequency did not change with DPC sensitization.

TCRdb processed the RACE reads anew with MiXCR; each CDR3 protein has one entry. The table lists about 80,000 distinct CDR3 sequences, around 13% of them singletons. The chain is built from TRBV6-6 and TRBJ2-5, with D maybe TRBD2 (6 bases). The receptor comes from a woman in her forties or fifties with alopecia areata. Some clones in this sample may be carry-over from other donors' samples. Sequencing was performed on whole blood, taken in connection with sensitization to the hapten diphenylcyclopropenone (DPC). The CDR3 coding sequence is TGTGCCAGCAGTTACGTGCGGGGGACCCAGTACTTC. Amino acids: CASSYVRGTQYF.